Following are 12 T cell receptor beta chains from one sample sequenced in a study of blood T cell repertoires in COVID-19. Sequenced by immunoSEQ multiplex PCR; TCRdb stores in-frame clones only, minus some. The sample has some 200,000 clones, about nine tenths seen once; the top ten hold 5% to 6.5%. The sequenced sample was peripheral blood. Source of these receptors: a man at least 80 years old with acute or convalescent COVID-19.

The genes are TRBV9 and TRBJ1-2; 8 nucleotides align to TRBD1. Per the germline V gene, CDR1 is SGDLS and CDR2 is YYNGEE. The V segment lost 6 bases and the J segment 4 bases; nucleotides outside the gene matches: 5. This CDR3 spans 13 amino acids. CDR3 amino acids: CASKTGDGYGYTF. The CDR3 DNA is TGTGCCAGCAAGACAGGGGATGGCTATGGCTACACCTTC.

The chain joins TRBV28 to TRBJ1-5; D gene ambiguous. The CDR3 has 14 residues. The germline V and J ends were trimmed by 6 bases and 0 bases, with 9 bases remaining between them. Germline V lookup: CDR1 MDHEN, CDR2 SYDVKM. The CDR3 coding sequence is TGTGCCAGCAGCGCGTACAGTAGCAATCAGCCCCAGCATTTT. Encoded protein: CASSAYSSNQPQHF. Full variable domain (missing parts from reference TRBV28 and TRBJ1-5): DVKVTQSSRYLVKRTGEKVFLECVQDMDHENMFWYRQDPGLGLRLIYFSYDVKMKEKGDIPEGYSVSREKKERFSLILESASTNQTSMYLCASSAYSSNQPQHFGDGTRLSIL.

V usage is TRBV9 and J usage is TRBJ2-1; possibly TRBD1 for D (5 bases). V lost 4 bases, J lost 6 bases, and 14 bases lay in between. Germline CDR1 reads SGDLS; CDR2 reads YYNGEE. The CDR3 runs to 14 residues. CDR3 residues: CASSPRQPGNEQFF. The CDR3 DNA reads as TGTGCCAGCAGCCCCCGACAGCCGGGCAATGAGCAGTTCTTC. The whole variable domain, remainder taken from reference TRBV9 and TRBJ2-1, is DSGVTQTPKHLITATGQRVTLRCSPRSGDLSVYWYQQSLDQGLQFLIQYYNGEERAKGNILERFSAQQFPDLHSELNLSSLELGDSALYFCASSPRQPGNEQFFGPGTRLTVL.

V gene TRBV18 combines with J gene TRBJ2-7; 8 nucleotides agree with TRBD2. V gave up 6 bases and J gave up 1 base; unmatched junction bases: 11. Germline V gene sequence: CDR1 KGHSH, CDR2 LQKENI. The CDR3 length is 16 residues. The CDR3 here is CASSPTGAGGSYEQYF. Written as DNA, the CDR3 is TGTGCCAGCTCCCCCACGGGCGCGGGAGGTTCCTACGAGCAGTACTTC.

The genes are TRBV19 and TRBJ1-3, with TRBD1 matching over 10 bases. The length of the CDR3 is 21 residues. Per the germline V gene, CDR1 is LNHDA and CDR2 is SQIVND (reference sequence). Losses at the gene ends were 4 bases for V and 0 bases for J; bases not matched to a gene: 18. CDR3 sequence reads: CASSTAVFGQGEISSGNTIYF. The CDR3 coding sequence is TGTGCCAGTAGTACGGCTGTTTTTGGACAGGGGGAAATTAGCTCTGGAAACACCATATATTTT.

A single count supports this clone. The rearrangement joins TRBV4-1 to TRBJ1-1, with D possibly matching TRBD1 (6 bases). The CDR3 runs 14 residues. In germline, CDR1 is MGHRA, CDR2 YSYEKL. The V end lost 2 bases, the J end lost 7 bases, and 14 bases lay between the germline ends. The CDR3 coding sequence is TGCGCCAGCAGCCAACCGAAACAGGGCCGTGAAGCTTTCTTT. Amino acids: CASSQPKQGREAFF.

This sequence joins TRBV27 and TRBJ2-1; 7 bases line up with TRBD2. This CDR3 spans 16 amino acids. V lost 5 bases and J lost 2; bases outside the gene matches: 9. Per germline, CDR1 MNHEY and CDR2 SMNVEV (reference sequence). CDR3: CASSSRGGDPYNEQFF. In nucleotides, the CDR3 is TGTGCCAGCAGTAGCCGCGGGGGAGACCCCTACAATGAGCAGTTCTTC.

V and J are TRBV5-1 and TRBJ1-1; TRBD1 agrees at 8 bases. Germline loops: CDR1 SGHRS, CDR2 YFSETQ. There are 15 residues in the CDR3. J gave up 4 bases and V 6 bases, and 11 bases lay outside the gene matches. Here the CDR3 DNA reads TGCGCCAGCACGGGCCAGGGGGCGCCCGGCACTGAAGCTTTCTTT. It codes for CASTGQGAPGTEAFF.

The chain links TRBV27 to TRBJ2-3, with D maybe TRBD2 (6 bases). This CDR3 spans 20 amino acids. The V gene's germline CDR1 is MNHEY and CDR2 SMNVEV (reference sequence). The V end lost 7 bases, the J end lost 0 bases, and 29 bases lay between the germline ends. This CDR3 reads CASTPWETRYTLPSTDTQYF. In nucleotides, the CDR3 is TGTGCCAGCACCCCTTGGGAGACTAGGTACACATTGCCTAGCACAGATACGCAGTATTTT.

This chain uses TRBV10-2 with TRBJ2-5; 11 positions agree with TRBD2. V shed 2 bases and J 3 bases; nucleotides not matched to a gene: 8. The CDR3 contains 17 residues. CDR1 is WSHSY, CDR2 SAAADI, per germline. For the CDR3, the DNA is TGCGCCAGCAGTGAGACTAGCGGGAGCCAGAGTAAAGAGACCCAGTACTTC. Translated: CASSETSGSQSKETQYF.

The gene calls are TRBV2 and TRBJ2-1; D is possibly TRBD2 (6 bases). V dropped 2 bases and J dropped 4 bases, with 12 bases sitting between them. The germline CDR1 and CDR2 sequences are SNHLY and FYNNEI. The CDR3 sequence is 15 residues long. The CDR3 DNA sequence: TGTGCCAGCAGTGAATCGGGGGAGAGGTACAATGAGCAGTTCTTC. This gives the protein CASSESGERYNEQFF.

The V call is TRBV6-5, the J call TRBJ2-3; weak D call: TRBD1 (5 bases). Trimming pared 6 bases from V and 6 bases from J, leaving 10 bases between. Germline lookup yields CDR1 MNHEY and CDR2 SVGAGI. The CDR3 sequence is 12 residues long. In nucleotides, the CDR3 is TGTGCCAGCAGGTCACAGGTGGATACGCAGTATTTT. This codes for CASRSQVDTQYF.